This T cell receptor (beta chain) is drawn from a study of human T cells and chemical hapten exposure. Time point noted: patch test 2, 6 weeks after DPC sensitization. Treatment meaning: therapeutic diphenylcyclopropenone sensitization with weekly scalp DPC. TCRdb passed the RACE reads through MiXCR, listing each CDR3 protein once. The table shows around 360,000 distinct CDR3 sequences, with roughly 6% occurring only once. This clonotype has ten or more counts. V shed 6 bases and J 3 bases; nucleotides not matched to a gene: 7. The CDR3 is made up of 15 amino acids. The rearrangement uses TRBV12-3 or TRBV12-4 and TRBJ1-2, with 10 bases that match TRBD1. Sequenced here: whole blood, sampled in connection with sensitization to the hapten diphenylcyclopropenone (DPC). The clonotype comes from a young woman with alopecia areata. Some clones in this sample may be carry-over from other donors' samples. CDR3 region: CASSLGQGTDYGYTF. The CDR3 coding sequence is TGTGCCAGCAGCCTGGGACAGGGGACCGACTATGGCTACACCTTC.